The source of this T cell receptor (beta chain) is a study of blood T cell repertoires in COVID-19 (dated by TCRdb to about 2020). About the study as a whole: Collaborator samples came from the United States, Italy and Spain and covered acute and convalescent phases of COVID-19. Deeply sampled blood TCRbeta repertoires from subjects exposed to, actively infected with, or recovered from COVID-19 were included in the dataset. The material from the prospective study consisted of cDNA or gDNA derived from T cells, B-cell-depleted T cells, or PBMCs. Where HLA class I and class II types were available, the types were taken from metadata supplied by the sample provider, not from assay-based typing. A freely available public database, intended as a resource for researchers studying the immune response to SARS-CoV-2, is where the repertoires were released. The sample metadata nearly always contained a de-identified subject ID, COVID-19 status, age in years and sex. Samples were obtained from the ongoing ImmuneRACE study (first 160 participants) and from 1,254 subjects provided by 6 global collaborators.

TCRbeta CDR3 regions were amplified from genomic DNA using the immunoSEQ Assay, a bias-controlled multiplex PCR. The study's processing was this. Nucleated cell counts per sample were estimated from amplification of reference gene primers within the assay. To quantify the absolute abundance of each unique TCRbeta CDR3 rearrangement, sequence reads were collapsed and filtered. For each sample, productive Simpson clonality was calculated by taking the square root of Simpson's diversity index across productive rearrangements. Imported from immuneACCESS, the table was reduced by TCRdb to in-frame sequences with V and J called. These copies leave out some clones; in studies compared against another copy, an unresolved V gene accounts for under half, and the cause of the remainder is not known. Clonal size and the V and J genes are those of that table, whereas D and trimming came from the DNA. The sample has some 190,000 clones on record, 89% of them singletons. The ten largest clones capture 2% to 2.5% of the sample.

Participants in the prospective study were enrolled through a virtual design, were aged about 18 to 100 years, and lived in roughly 24 United States geographic areas. In the prospective study, cohorts were assigned on the basis of participant-reported clinical history obtained from a screening survey and a study questionnaire. Each participant in the prospective study had whole blood, serum and a nasopharyngeal or oropharyngeal swab collected by mobile phlebotomists. Additional blood draws and questionnaires over an approximately two-month period could optionally be provided by prospective study participants. Prospective study blood samples were shipped either frozen or at room temperature before DNA extraction. On this clone: The clone's antigen remains unknown. It has no much larger one-base neighbor in the sample; base qualities were not kept.

Reading from cysteine to phenylalanine, the CDR3 counts 13 amino acids. Left in the record is the CDR3 DNA by itself, 39 bases read in frame from the first base. Looking up the germline V gene yields CDR1 SGHVS and CDR2 FNYEAQ. V was cut back by 10 bases and J by 6 bases, leaving a gap of 17 bases between them. What the study reported, not specific to this receptor: The quantity of clinical and demographic metadata differed by source and by participant and was supplied without curation.

This clonotype originated in a woman between 40 and 55 years old with acute COVID-19. The sequence is built from TRBV7-6 and TRBJ2-3; 7 matching bases give a weak D call of TRBD2. Sequencing was done on a sample of PBMCs or T cells enriched from blood (not recorded which). CDR3 loop: CAIQGGVSDTQYF. The DNA is as follows: TGTGCCATACAGGGAGGGGTCTCGGATACGCAGTATTTT. Reference TRBV7-6 and TRBJ2-3 genes cover what lies past the CDR3, so the full variable domain is GAGVSQSPRYKVTKRGQDVALRCDPISGHVSLYWYRQALGQGPEFLTYFNYEAQQDKSGLPNDRFSAERPEGSISTLTIQRTEQRDSAMYRCAIQGGVSDTQYFGPGTRLTVL.